This TCR beta chain was retrieved from a study of quantifying T cell responses using KT2 cells. For the study at large: TCR alpha and beta constant-region primers primed reverse transcription of RNA.

The V end was cut by 2 bases, the J end by 15 bases, with 9 bases between. CDR3 size: 10 residues. Germline assignment: CDR1 SGHDT and CDR2 YYEEEE. The cDNA 3' end received a ligated oligonucleotide with a UMI. The first PCR ran approximately 4 cycles with an equimolar RC1.1 and RC1.2 beta primer mix. TCRdb recomputed calls from the UMI-ligation and nested PCR reads with MiXCR, one row per CDR3 protein. The sample carries tens of thousands of distinct CDR3 sequences, 9% to 15% recorded once. The sequencing sample was made of PBMCs spiked with cells of the T cell clone KT2. This sequence joins TRBV5-6 and TRBJ2-1, with D hard to call. This TCR was recovered from a human donor. CDR3 DNA sequence: TGTGCCAGCAGCTTAGCTACGTCGTTCTTC. Protein: CASSLATSFF.